The clone carrying this T cell receptor (beta chain) was seen many times. RNA transcripts provided the source from which TCR beta CDR3 regions were amplified. A first-round RT-PCR of the TCR CDR3 used the HTBI primer set. TCRdb re-called the multiplex PCR reads through MiXCR, storing one row per CDR3 protein. The sample yields roughly 98,000 distinct CDR3 sequences, about 37% seen once. This specimen belongs to a study of T cells in Graves' hyperthyroidism and ophthalmopathy. Aged 18 to 65, the patients had hyperthyroidism that was newly diagnosed and had lasted under 2 months. Uncontrolled infection, other autoimmune disease, pregnancy or lactation excluded patients. Between the trimmed V and J ends, which lost 3 bases and 1 base, there was a span of 9 bases. Germline V gene data show CDR1 as LNHDA and CDR2 as SQIVND (reference sequence). The CDR3 is 14 amino acids.

The genes are TRBV19 and TRBJ1-1; D not certain. The sequence was obtained from a woman aged 25 to 45 with Graves' hyperthyroidism. Sequences were obtained from peripheral blood or thyroid tissue (not recorded which). CDR3 coding DNA: TGTGCCAGTAGTATGGCCACGGAGAACACTGAAGCTTTCTTT. Residues: CASSMATENTEAFF. Variable domain in full (rest from reference TRBV19 and TRBJ1-1): DGGITQSPKYLFRKEGQNVTLSCEQNLNHDAMYWYRQDPGQGLRLIYYSQIVNDFQKGDIAEGYSVSREKKESFPLTVTSAQKNPTAFYLCASSMATENTEAFFGQGTRLTVV.